This is a list of T cell receptor beta chains from one sample in a study of blood T cell repertoires in COVID-19. Some clones are missing from TCRdb's copy, which holds only in-frame ones; the method was immunoSEQ multiplex PCR. The data show about 170,000 clones, 70% to 90% seen once. What was sequenced was peripheral blood. The receptors derive from an elderly woman with COVID-19, enrolled during active disease. Both conserved end residues are part of each CDR3. D genes are given only for firm matches. Clone size appears in some rows only: once, few, many, or a class for an expanded clone.

v_gene: TRBV19; j_gene: TRBJ1-1; abundance: NA; d_gene: TRBD1; CDR3nt: TGTGCCAGTAGTATTTTGGACAGGGGGCGCCGAACTGAAGCTTTCTTT; CDR3aa: CASSILDRGRRTEAFF
v_gene: TRBV3-1/TRBV3-2; j_gene: TRBJ1-2; abundance: once; d_gene: TRBD1; CDR3nt: TGTGCCAGCAGACAGGGGGGAAACTATGGCTACACCTTC; CDR3aa: CASRQGGNYGYTF
v_gene: TRBV27; j_gene: TRBJ2-1; abundance: NA; d_gene: NA; CDR3nt: TGTGCCAGCAGTTTATGGCCACGGGGGAATGAGCAGTTCTTC; CDR3aa: CASSLWPRGNEQFF
v_gene: TRBV28; j_gene: TRBJ1-2; abundance: NA; d_gene: NA; CDR3nt: TGTGCCAGCAGCCAGAGGTGGGGCTACACCTTC; CDR3aa: CASSQRWGYTF
v_gene: TRBV4-2; j_gene: TRBJ2-3; abundance: once; d_gene: NA; CDR3nt: TGTGCCAGCAATCCTAGCGAAAAGAACACAGATACGCAGTATTTT; CDR3aa: CASNPSEKNTDTQYF
v_gene: TRBV2; j_gene: TRBJ1-6; abundance: NA; d_gene: TRBD1; CDR3nt: TGTGCCAGTCTCACAGGGGGAGATTCACCCCTCCACTTT; CDR3aa: CASLTGGDSPLHF
v_gene: TRBV25-1; j_gene: TRBJ1-3; abundance: NA; d_gene: NA; CDR3nt: TGTGCCAGCAGTTTGCAGGGGACTGGAAACACCATATATTTT; CDR3aa: CASSLQGTGNTIYF
v_gene: TRBV9; j_gene: TRBJ1-3; abundance: NA; d_gene: NA; CDR3nt: TGTGCCAGCAGCCCCAGGGGCTCTGGAAACACCATATATTTT; CDR3aa: CASSPRGSGNTIYF
v_gene: TRBV2; j_gene: TRBJ1-5; abundance: NA; d_gene: TRBD1; CDR3nt: TGTGCCAGCGGGGCGGGACAGGCTCGGGTTCAGCCCCAGCATTTT; CDR3aa: CASGAGQARVQPQHF
v_gene: TRBV9; j_gene: TRBJ2-7; abundance: NA; d_gene: NA; CDR3nt: TGTGCCAGCAGCGTAGTTGCGGGGCCTTGGGCCTACGAGCAGTACTTC; CDR3aa: CASSVVAGPWAYEQYF
v_gene: TRBV7-3; j_gene: TRBJ2-7; abundance: NA; d_gene: TRBD2; CDR3nt: TGTGCCAGCAGCTTCCGGGGGGTAACCCTCTACGAGCAGTACTTC; CDR3aa: CASSFRGVTLYEQYF
v_gene: TRBV28; j_gene: TRBJ1-4; abundance: NA; d_gene: TRBD1; CDR3nt: TGTGCCAGCAGCCAGGGGGCTAGGCCTAATGAAAAACTGTTTTTT; CDR3aa: CASSQGARPNEKLFF
v_gene: TRBV4-1; j_gene: TRBJ1-2; abundance: once; d_gene: TRBD1; CDR3nt: TGCGCCAGCAGCCAAGATAATACAGGGGCTAACTATGGCTACACCTTC; CDR3aa: CASSQDNTGANYGYTF
v_gene: TRBV29-1; j_gene: TRBJ2-5; abundance: NA; d_gene: NA; CDR3nt: TGCAGCGTATACGGGGGGCCTGAGACCCAGTACTTC; CDR3aa: CSVYGGPETQYF
v_gene: TRBV5-1; j_gene: TRBJ2-7; abundance: few; d_gene: TRBD2; CDR3nt: TGCGCCAGCAGCTGGGGGACTAGCGGGAGTTCAGCTTACGAGCAGTACTTC; CDR3aa: CASSWGTSGSSAYEQYF
v_gene: TRBV5-8; j_gene: TRBJ2-5; abundance: NA; d_gene: NA; CDR3nt: TGTGCCAGCAGCCGAGGGACAAACCAAGAGACCCAGTACTTC; CDR3aa: CASSRGTNQETQYF
v_gene: TRBV4-2; j_gene: TRBJ2-7; abundance: once; d_gene: TRBD2; CDR3nt: TGTGCCAGCAGCGGCCGGACTAGCGGGACCTACGAGCAGTACTTC; CDR3aa: CASSGRTSGTYEQYF
v_gene: TRBV7-3; j_gene: TRBJ2-7; abundance: NA; d_gene: TRBD2; CDR3nt: TGTGCCAGCAGCTTCAGCGGGAGCTCCTACGAGCAGTACTTC; CDR3aa: CASSFSGSSYEQYF
v_gene: TRBV18; j_gene: TRBJ1-1; abundance: NA; d_gene: NA; CDR3nt: TGTGCCAGCTCACATGACAGGCACACTGAAGCTTTCTTT; CDR3aa: CASSHDRHTEAFF
v_gene: TRBV28; j_gene: TRBJ1-2; abundance: NA; d_gene: NA; CDR3nt: TGTGCCAGCAGCTCCGGTGGTTCTAACTATGGCTACACCTTC; CDR3aa: CASSSGGSNYGYTF
v_gene: TRBV6-5; j_gene: TRBJ1-2; abundance: NA; d_gene: NA; CDR3nt: TGTGCCAGCAGTTATTCAGGATATGGCTACACCTTC; CDR3aa: CASSYSGYGYTF
v_gene: TRBV6-1; j_gene: TRBJ1-1; abundance: NA; d_gene: NA; CDR3nt: TGTGCCAGCAGCCCCGGGGGTTCGAACACTGAAGCTTTCTTT; CDR3aa: CASSPGGSNTEAFF
v_gene: TRBV16; j_gene: TRBJ1-5; abundance: NA; d_gene: TRBD1; CDR3nt: TGTGCCAGCAGCCAATGGCGGGACAGAGGCAATCAGCCCCAGCATTTT; CDR3aa: CASSQWRDRGNQPQHF
v_gene: TRBV3-1/TRBV3-2; j_gene: TRBJ2-7; abundance: NA; d_gene: NA; CDR3nt: TGTGCCAGCGGTCAGGGACTGAGCTACGAGCAGTACTTC; CDR3aa: CASGQGLSYEQYF
v_gene: TRBV6-5; j_gene: TRBJ2-7; abundance: NA; d_gene: NA; CDR3nt: TGTGCCAGCAGTTATGGCGTCAGGGGAGAGGAGCAGTACTTC; CDR3aa: CASSYGVRGEEQYF
v_gene: TRBV5-1; j_gene: TRBJ1-6; abundance: NA; d_gene: NA; CDR3nt: TGCGCCAGCAGCTTGGCGGGGGATTCACCCCTCCACTTT; CDR3aa: CASSLAGDSPLHF
v_gene: TRBV11-2; j_gene: TRBJ1-2; abundance: NA; d_gene: NA; CDR3nt: TGTGCCAGCAGCGCAGGGGTCCGTCCTCCCTTCGGCTACACCTTC; CDR3aa: CASSAGVRPPFGYTF
v_gene: TRBV6-4; j_gene: TRBJ1-5; abundance: NA; d_gene: NA; CDR3nt: TGTGCCACCCCTACGGTCTCGGCGCGGGAGCCCCAGCATTTT; CDR3aa: CATPTVSAREPQHF
v_gene: TRBV18; j_gene: TRBJ1-2; abundance: NA; d_gene: NA; CDR3nt: TGTGCCAGCTCAAGGCAGCGTGAAAATGGCTACACCTTC; CDR3aa: CASSRQRENGYTF
v_gene: TRBV7-6; j_gene: TRBJ2-1; abundance: NA; d_gene: TRBD2; CDR3nt: TGTGCCAGCAGCCGACCCGGGGGGGACAATGAGCAGTTCTTC; CDR3aa: CASSRPGGDNEQFF
v_gene: TRBV2; j_gene: TRBJ1-2; abundance: few; d_gene: NA; CDR3nt: TGTGCCAGCAGGGCTGGACAGAACTCTTATGGCTACACCTTC; CDR3aa: CASRAGQNSYGYTF
v_gene: TRBV2; j_gene: TRBJ2-1; abundance: NA; d_gene: TRBD1; CDR3nt: TGTGCCAGCAGTGGCCGGGACAGATACAATGAGCAGTTCTTC; CDR3aa: CASSGRDRYNEQFF
v_gene: TRBV3-1/TRBV3-2; j_gene: TRBJ2-1; abundance: NA; d_gene: NA; CDR3nt: TGTGCCAGCAGCCCCGGAGGGTCCTACAATGAGCAGTTCTTC; CDR3aa: CASSPGGSYNEQFF
v_gene: TRBV27; j_gene: TRBJ2-2; abundance: few; d_gene: TRBD2; CDR3nt: TGTGCCACCCGTAGGGGACTAGCGGGAGGAAGAACCGGGGAGCTGTTTTTT; CDR3aa: CATRRGLAGGRTGELFF
v_gene: TRBV11-3; j_gene: TRBJ1-6; abundance: NA; d_gene: NA; CDR3nt: TGTGCCAGCAGCTTCCAAAACGGTTCACCCCTCCACTTT; CDR3aa: CASSFQNGSPLHF
v_gene: TRBV5-1; j_gene: TRBJ2-5; abundance: NA; d_gene: TRBD2; CDR3nt: TGCGCCAGCAGCTACGGACTAGGAGCGCGGGGGGAGACCCAGTACTTC; CDR3aa: CASSYGLGARGETQYF
v_gene: TRBV2; j_gene: TRBJ1-4; abundance: few; d_gene: NA; CDR3nt: TGTGCCAGCAGTGAAAGGACTTACACCGATGAAAAACTGTTTTTT; CDR3aa: CASSERTYTDEKLFF
v_gene: TRBV7-6; j_gene: TRBJ2-7; abundance: NA; d_gene: TRBD2; CDR3nt: TGTGCCAGCAGCCTAACGACTAGTAGCGGGAGTTTCCCCTACGAGCAGTACTTC; CDR3aa: CASSLTTSSGSFPYEQYF
v_gene: TRBV6-5; j_gene: TRBJ1-2; abundance: NA; d_gene: NA; CDR3nt: TGTGCCAGCAGTTCTACAGACTATGGCTACACCTTC; CDR3aa: CASSSTDYGYTF
v_gene: TRBV10-3; j_gene: TRBJ1-5; abundance: NA; d_gene: NA; CDR3nt: TGTGCCATCAGTGGGGTAGGGGTTAGCAATCAGCCCCAGCATTTT; CDR3aa: CAISGVGVSNQPQHF
v_gene: TRBV10-1; j_gene: TRBJ1-5; abundance: NA; d_gene: NA; CDR3nt: TGCGCCAGTGGGCCCCGAGACAGGTATAGCAATCAGCCCCAGCATTTT; CDR3aa: CASGPRDRYSNQPQHF
v_gene: TRBV6-2/TRBV6-3; j_gene: TRBJ1-2; abundance: NA; d_gene: TRBD1; CDR3nt: TGTGCCAGCAGTTACCCCAAGACAGGGGTTAACTATGGCTACACCTTC; CDR3aa: CASSYPKTGVNYGYTF
v_gene: TRBV3-1/TRBV3-2; j_gene: TRBJ2-3; abundance: NA; d_gene: NA; CDR3nt: TGTGCCAGCAGCCCTGGGGGGGCGATAGATACGCAGTATTTT; CDR3aa: CASSPGGAIDTQYF
v_gene: TRBV19; j_gene: TRBJ1-5; abundance: NA; d_gene: NA; CDR3nt: TGTGCCAGTAGTAGGCCCTTAACAGGGCCTAATCAGCCCCAGCATTTT; CDR3aa: CASSRPLTGPNQPQHF
v_gene: TRBV6-1; j_gene: TRBJ1-5; abundance: NA; d_gene: TRBD1; CDR3nt: TGTGCCAGCAGTGACCGCCGCGGGACAGGGTACCGTCAGCCCCAGCATTTT; CDR3aa: CASSDRRGTGYRQPQHF
v_gene: TRBV28; j_gene: TRBJ2-1; abundance: once; d_gene: TRBD2; CDR3nt: TGTGCCAGCAGTCCGGGACTAGCGGGTTACAATGAGCAGTTCTTC; CDR3aa: CASSPGLAGYNEQFF
v_gene: TRBV28; j_gene: TRBJ2-7; abundance: NA; d_gene: NA; CDR3nt: TGTGCCAGCAGTTTATGGGGGTCACTGGACTTAACCTACGAGCAGTACTTC; CDR3aa: CASSLWGSLDLTYEQYF
v_gene: TRBV5-6; j_gene: TRBJ2-3; abundance: once; d_gene: NA; CDR3nt: TGTGCCAGTTTCCAGGGGCCGCAGAGCACAGATACGCAGTATTTT; CDR3aa: CASFQGPQSTDTQYF
v_gene: TRBV6-5; j_gene: TRBJ1-1; abundance: NA; d_gene: NA; CDR3nt: TGTGCCAGCAACAACCGGGGAACTGAAGCTTTCTTT; CDR3aa: CASNNRGTEAFF
v_gene: TRBV2; j_gene: TRBJ2-1; abundance: NA; d_gene: TRBD2; CDR3nt: TGTGCCAGCGGGACTAGCGGGACCAATGAGCAGTTCTTC; CDR3aa: CASGTSGTNEQFF
v_gene: TRBV5-4; j_gene: TRBJ2-3; abundance: NA; d_gene: NA; CDR3nt: TGTGCCAGCAGCCCGGAGGGTCCCCGCACAGATACGCAGTATTTT; CDR3aa: CASSPEGPRTDTQYF
v_gene: TRBV4-2; j_gene: TRBJ2-7; abundance: few; d_gene: TRBD1; CDR3nt: TGTGCCAGCAGCCAAGATCCGGGACAGGACTCCTACGAGCAGTACTTC; CDR3aa: CASSQDPGQDSYEQYF
v_gene: TRBV28; j_gene: TRBJ1-3; abundance: NA; d_gene: NA; CDR3nt: TGTGCCAGCAGCTCCCCCGGAAACACCATATATTTT; CDR3aa: CASSSPGNTIYF
v_gene: TRBV6-5; j_gene: TRBJ1-2; abundance: NA; d_gene: NA; CDR3nt: TGTGCCAGCAGTTACTCGACCAGGGTAGACTATGGCTACACCTTC; CDR3aa: CASSYSTRVDYGYTF
v_gene: TRBV14; j_gene: TRBJ1-4; abundance: NA; d_gene: NA; CDR3nt: TGTGCCAGCAAGAACAGTCCGAATGAAAAACTGTTTTTT; CDR3aa: CASKNSPNEKLFF
v_gene: TRBV9; j_gene: TRBJ2-2; abundance: many; d_gene: NA; CDR3nt: TGTGCCAGCACCTCTAGCGACAACACCGGGGAGCTGTTTTTT; CDR3aa: CASTSSDNTGELFF
v_gene: TRBV6-5; j_gene: TRBJ2-1; abundance: NA; d_gene: TRBD2; CDR3nt: TGTGCCAGCCGGTTAGCGGGAGGAGATGAGCAGTTCTTC; CDR3aa: CASRLAGGDEQFF
v_gene: TRBV6-2/TRBV6-3; j_gene: TRBJ1-1; abundance: NA; d_gene: TRBD1; CDR3nt: TGTGCCAGCAGCCTGACAGGGGTGTCTGAAGCTTTCTTT; CDR3aa: CASSLTGVSEAFF
v_gene: TRBV6-1; j_gene: TRBJ1-5; abundance: NA; d_gene: TRBD1; CDR3nt: TGTGCCAGCAGTGGCCCAAGGACAGGGGGCGATCAGCCCCAGCATTTT; CDR3aa: CASSGPRTGGDQPQHF